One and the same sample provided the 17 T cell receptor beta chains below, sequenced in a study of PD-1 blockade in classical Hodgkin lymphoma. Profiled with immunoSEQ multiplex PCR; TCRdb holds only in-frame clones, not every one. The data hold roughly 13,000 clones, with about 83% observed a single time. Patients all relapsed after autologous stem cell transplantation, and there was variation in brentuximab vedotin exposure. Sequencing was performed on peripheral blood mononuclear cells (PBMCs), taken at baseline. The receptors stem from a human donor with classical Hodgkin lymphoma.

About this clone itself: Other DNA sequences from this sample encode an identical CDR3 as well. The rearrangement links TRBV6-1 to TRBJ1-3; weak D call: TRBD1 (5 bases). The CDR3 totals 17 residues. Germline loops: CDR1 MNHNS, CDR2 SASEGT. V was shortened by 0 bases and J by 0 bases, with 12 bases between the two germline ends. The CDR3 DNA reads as TGTGCCAGCAGTGAAGCCCACGGGGGTAGCTCTGGAAACACCATATATTTT. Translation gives CASSEAHGGSSGNTIYF.

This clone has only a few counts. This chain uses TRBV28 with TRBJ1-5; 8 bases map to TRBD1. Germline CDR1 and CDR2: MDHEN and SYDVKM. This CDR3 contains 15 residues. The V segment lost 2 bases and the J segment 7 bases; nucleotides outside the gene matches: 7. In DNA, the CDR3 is TGTGCCAGCAGTTTAGGGTCAGGGGGCGGGCAGCCCCAGCATTTT. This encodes CASSLGSGGGQPQHF.

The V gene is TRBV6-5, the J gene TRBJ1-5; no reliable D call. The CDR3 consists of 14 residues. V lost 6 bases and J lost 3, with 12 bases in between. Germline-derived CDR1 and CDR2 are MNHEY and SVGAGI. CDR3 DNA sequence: TGTGCCAGCAGCCCGGGAGATATCAATCAGCCCCAGCATTTT. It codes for CASSPGDINQPQHF.

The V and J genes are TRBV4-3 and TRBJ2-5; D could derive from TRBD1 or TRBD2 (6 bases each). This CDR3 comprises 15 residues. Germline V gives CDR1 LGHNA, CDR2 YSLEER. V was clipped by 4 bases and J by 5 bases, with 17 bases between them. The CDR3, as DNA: TGCGCCAGCAGCCCCTCTAGAGGGGGGCTGGAGACCCAGTACTTC. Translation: CASSPSRGGLETQYF.

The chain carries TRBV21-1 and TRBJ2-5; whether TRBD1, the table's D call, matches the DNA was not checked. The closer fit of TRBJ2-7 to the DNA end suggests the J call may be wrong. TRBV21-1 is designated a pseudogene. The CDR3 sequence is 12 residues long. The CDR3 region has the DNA TGTGCCAGCTCTGACACCTCCTACGAGCAGTACTTC. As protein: CASSDTSYEQYF.

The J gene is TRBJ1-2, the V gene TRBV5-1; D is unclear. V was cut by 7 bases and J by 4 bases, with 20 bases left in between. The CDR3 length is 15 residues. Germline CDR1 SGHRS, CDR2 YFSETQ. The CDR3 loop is CASCTKVRKTYGYTF. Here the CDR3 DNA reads TGCGCCAGCTGCACCAAAGTTCGAAAGACCTATGGCTACACCTTC.

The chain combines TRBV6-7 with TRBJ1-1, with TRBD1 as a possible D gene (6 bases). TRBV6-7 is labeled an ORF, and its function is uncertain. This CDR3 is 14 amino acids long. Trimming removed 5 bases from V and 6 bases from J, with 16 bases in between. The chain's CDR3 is CASSHQGTGSEAFF. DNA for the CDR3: TGTGCCAGCAGTCACCAGGGGACGGGTTCTGAAGCTTTCTTT.

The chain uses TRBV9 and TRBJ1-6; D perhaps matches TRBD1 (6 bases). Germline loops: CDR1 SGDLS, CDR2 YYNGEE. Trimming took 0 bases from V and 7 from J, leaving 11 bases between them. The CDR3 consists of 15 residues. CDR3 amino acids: CASSVEGGLNSPLHF. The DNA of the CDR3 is TGTGCCAGCAGCGTAGAGGGGGGATTAAATTCACCCCTCCACTTT.

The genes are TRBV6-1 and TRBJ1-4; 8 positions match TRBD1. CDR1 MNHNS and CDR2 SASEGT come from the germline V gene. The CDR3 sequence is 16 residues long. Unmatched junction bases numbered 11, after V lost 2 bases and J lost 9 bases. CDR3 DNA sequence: TGTGCCAGCAGTGAAAGAGGAGGTGCAGGGGGCAAAAAACTGTTTTTT. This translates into CASSERGGAGGKKLFF.

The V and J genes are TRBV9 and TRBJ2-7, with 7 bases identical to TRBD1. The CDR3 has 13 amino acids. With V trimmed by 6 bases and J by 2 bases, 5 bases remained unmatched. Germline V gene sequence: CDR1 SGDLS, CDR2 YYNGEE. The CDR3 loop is CASNFGTAYEQYF. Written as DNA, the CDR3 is TGTGCCAGCAACTTCGGGACAGCCTACGAGCAGTACTTC.

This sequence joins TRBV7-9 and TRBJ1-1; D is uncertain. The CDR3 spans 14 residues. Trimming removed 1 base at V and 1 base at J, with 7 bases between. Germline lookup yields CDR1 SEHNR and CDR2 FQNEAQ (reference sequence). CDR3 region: CASSLVWGNTEAFF. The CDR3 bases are TGTGCCAGCAGCTTAGTTTGGGGGAACACTGAAGCTTTCTTT.

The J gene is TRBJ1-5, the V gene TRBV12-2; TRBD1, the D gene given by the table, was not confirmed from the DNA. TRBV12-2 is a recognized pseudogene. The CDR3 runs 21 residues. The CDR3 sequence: CASRRLTPSGTGGRGNQPQHF. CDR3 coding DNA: TGTGCAAGTCGCCGCCTTACTCCGTCCGGGACAGGGGGCAGAGGCAATCAGCCCCAGCATTTT.

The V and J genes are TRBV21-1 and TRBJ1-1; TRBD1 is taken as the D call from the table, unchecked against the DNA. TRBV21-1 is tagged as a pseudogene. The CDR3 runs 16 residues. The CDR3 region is CALNARDRGRLDEAFF. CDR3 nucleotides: TGTGCCCTTAACGCCCGCGACAGGGGGCGCTTGGATGAAGCTTTCTTT.

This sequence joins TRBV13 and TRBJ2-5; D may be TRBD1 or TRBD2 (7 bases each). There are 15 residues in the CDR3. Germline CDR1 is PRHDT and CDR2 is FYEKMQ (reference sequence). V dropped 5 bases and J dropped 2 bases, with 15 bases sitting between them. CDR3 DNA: TGTGCCAGCAGCCGGGACAGCGGGGTACAAGAGACCCAGTACTTC. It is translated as CASSRDSGVQETQYF.

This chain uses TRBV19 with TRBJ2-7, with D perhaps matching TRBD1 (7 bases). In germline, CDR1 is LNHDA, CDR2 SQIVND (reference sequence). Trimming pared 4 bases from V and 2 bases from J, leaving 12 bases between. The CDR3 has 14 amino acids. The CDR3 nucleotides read TGTGCCAGTAGTAAGGAGGGGGCCCCCTACGAGCAGTACTTC. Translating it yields CASSKEGAPYEQYF.

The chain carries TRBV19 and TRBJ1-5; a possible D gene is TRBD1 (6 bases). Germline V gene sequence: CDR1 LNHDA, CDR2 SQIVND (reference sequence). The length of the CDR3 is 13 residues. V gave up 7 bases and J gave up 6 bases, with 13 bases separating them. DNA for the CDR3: TGTGCCAGTACCCTGAGGGGGAGTCAGCCCCAGCATTTT. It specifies CASTLRGSQPQHF.

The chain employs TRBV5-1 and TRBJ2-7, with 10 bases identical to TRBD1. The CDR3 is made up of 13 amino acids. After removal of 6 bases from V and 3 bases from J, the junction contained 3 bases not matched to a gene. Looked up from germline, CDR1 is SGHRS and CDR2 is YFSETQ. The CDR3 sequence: CASTRDRGYEQYF. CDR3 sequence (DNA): TGCGCCAGCACCCGGGACAGGGGCTACGAGCAGTACTTC.